This T cell receptor beta chain was recovered during a study of CXCR3-negative and CXCR3-positive naive CD8 T cells. Whole-study findings and limits: High diversity, comparable across both naive subsets, contrasted with much lower diversity in memory CD8+ cells. Comparison of naive cells showed more hydrophobic TRB CDR3s in CXCR3-positive than in CXCR3-negative naive cells.

Of note for this clonotype: Its antigen remains unidentified.

cDNA libraries for TRB were generated by 5' RACE incorporating UMI labels. Reprocessing the 5' RACE reads, TCRdb reports a single entry for every CDR3 protein and omits DNA. This sample's table has fewer than 90,000 distinct CDR3 sequences. From germline, CDR1 is SEHNR and CDR2 FQNEAQ (reference sequence). CDR3 length equals 11 residues. All CD8+ T cell subsets were sorted in triplicate at 300,000 to 350,000 cells each. Within the CD8+ T cell compartment, naive cells were CD45RO-CCR7+CD27+CD95-. This chain links TRBV7-9 with TRBJ2-7; checking the TCRdb D call of TRBD2 is not possible without DNA. The sample taken for sequencing was naive CXCR3- CD8+ T cells from blood. This sample's subset: CD45RO-CCR7+CD27+CD95- naive CD8+ T cells lacking CXCR3 (TNR3-). This receptor was identified in a human donor in good health. Some clones in this sample may be carry-over from other donors' samples. CDR3 loop: CASSPLYEQYF. Full variable domain (missing parts from reference TRBV7-9 and TRBJ2-7): DTGVSQNPRHKITKRGQNVTFRCDPISEHNRLYWYRQTLGQGPEFLTYFQNEAQLEKSRLLSDRFSAERPKGSFSTLEIQRTEQGDSAMYLCASSPLYEQYFGPGTRLTVT.